This T cell receptor (beta chain) was captured by sequencing in a study of T cell responses to AZD1222 COVID-19 vaccine. Whole-study findings and limits: Repertoire sampling occurred only after the peak T cell response.

This CDR3 contains 15 residues. V lost 0 bases, J lost 0 bases, and 10 bases lay in between. Germline loops: CDR1 SGDLS, CDR2 YYNGEE. Here immunoSEQ multiplex PCR was the method, and the copy in TCRdb shows in-frame clones only, minus some. In the table there are around 140,000 clones, 93% of which are singletons. A note on this clone: Its antigen is currently unknown.

The clonotype comes from an adult in good health. The source was peripheral blood, collected on day 0 of MenACWY control vaccination. V and J are TRBV9 and TRBJ2-7; no clear D. CDR3 loop: CASSVGSLSSYEQYF. For the CDR3, the DNA is TGTGCCAGCAGCGTAGGGTCCTTGAGCTCCTACGAGCAGTACTTC.